This TCR beta chain was profiled in a study of blood T cell repertoires in COVID-19 (dated by TCRdb to between 2020 and 2021). About the study as a whole: Samples from collaborators originated in the United States, Italy and Spain and spanned both the acute and convalescent phases of COVID-19. The prospective study material was composed of cDNA or gDNA derived from T cells, B-cell-depleted T cells, or PBMCs. Subjects who had been exposed to COVID-19, were actively infected with it, or had recovered from it provided the deeply sampled blood TCRbeta repertoires that made up the dataset. The repertoires were made available in a free public database intended to serve as a resource for research on the immune response to SARS-CoV-2. The samples were drawn from the first 160 participants of the ongoing ImmuneRACE study and from about 1,200 subjects provided by 6 global collaborators. Sample metadata almost always included a de-identified subject ID, COVID-19 status, age in years and sex. Where HLA class I and class II types were available, the types were taken from metadata supplied by the sample provider, not from assay-based typing. The research as a whole found: The amount of clinical and demographic metadata varied by source and participant and was provided uncurated.

Collaborating institutions collected whole blood in K2EDTA tubes following their own protocols. For TCRbeta analysis, collaborators shipped samples as frozen whole blood, isolated PBMCs, or DNA extracted from either of those sample types. CDR1 SNHLY and CDR2 FYNNEI are derived from the germline V gene. At the junction V is shortened by 2 bases and J by 6 bases, with 13 bases in between. Including the terminal cysteine and phenylalanine, the CDR3 comprises 14 residues. CDR3 DNA is the only sequence kept; it has 42 bases, read in frame from the first base. About this clone itself: Its antigen has not been determined. Qualities for individual bases were not recorded, and no much larger clone is one base off.

The immunoSEQ Assay, a bias-controlled multiplex PCR, was used to amplify TCRbeta CDR3 regions from genomic DNA. As for the original processing: Within the assay, amplification of reference gene primers was used to estimate how many nucleated cells each sample contained. To quantify the absolute abundance of each unique TCRbeta CDR3 rearrangement, sequence reads were collapsed and filtered. For each sample, productive Simpson clonality was calculated as the square root of Simpson's diversity index across productive rearrangements. The clones in this table, taken by TCRdb from immuneACCESS, are in-frame only. Not every clone is retained; where verified, under half of the shortfall comes from an unresolved V gene, and the cause of the rest is unknown. The V and J calls and clone size were taken over from that table, and D and trimming were inferred from the DNA. The sample table holds roughly 200,000 clones, of which 88% were seen once. The ten largest clones add up to roughly 6% of the sample.

Recombination linked TRBV2 to TRBJ1-1; TRBD1 is possibly the D segment (5 matching bases). Sequenced sample: peripheral blood. This TCR was recovered from a man in his forties with active or convalescent COVID-19. Here the CDR3 is given as CASSESPRVAEAFF. The base sequence is TGTGCCAGCAGTGAATCCCCCAGGGTCGCTGAAGCTTTCTTT.